Below are 21 T cell receptor beta chains sequenced from a single sample in a study of blood T cell repertoires in COVID-19. TCRdb's table, derived via immunoSEQ multiplex PCR, lists solely in-frame clones and lacks some. The sample lists 400,000 to 450,000 clones; about nine tenths were seen once. The sample comprised PBMCs or T cells enriched from blood (not recorded which). The receptors come from a young man who had recovered from COVID-19.

The rearrangement links TRBV5-6 to TRBJ2-1; D is unclear. CDR1 is SGHDT, CDR2 YYEEEE, per germline. With 0 bases removed from V and 8 bases from J, the gap between germline ends came to 6 bases. This CDR3 spans 12 amino acids. The CDR3 reads CASSLAPDEQFF. Here the CDR3 DNA reads TGTGCCAGCAGCTTGGCCCCCGATGAGCAGTTCTTC.

The V gene is TRBV28, the J gene TRBJ1-3; D remains ambiguous. This CDR3 contains 12 residues. V was trimmed by 3 bases and J by 3 bases, leaving 3 bases between them. Germline-derived CDR1 and CDR2 are MDHEN and SYDVKM. In DNA form, the CDR3 reads TGTGCCAGCAGTTTCTATGGAAACACCATATATTTT. As protein: CASSFYGNTIYF.

The V call is TRBV6-2 or TRBV6-3, the J call TRBJ1-1; D may be TRBD1 (6 bases). Germline CDR1 is MNHEY and CDR2 is SVGEGT. The CDR3 contains 15 residues. V lost 4 bases, J lost 0 bases, and 12 bases lay in between. The CDR3 nucleotides are TGTGCCAGCAGTTTGACAGGAAGCATGAACACTGAAGCTTTCTTT. Amino acids: CASSLTGSMNTEAFF.

This chain joins TRBV2 and TRBJ2-2; 8 bases fit TRBD1. Losses at the gene ends were 5 bases for V and 5 bases for J; bases not matched to a gene: 7. Germline V gene data show CDR1 as SNHLY and CDR2 as FYNNEI. The CDR3 has 15 residues. The CDR3 DNA follows: TGTGCCAGCAGTAAGAGGACAGGGCGGACCGGGGAGCTGTTTTTT. Translated, it gives CASSKRTGRTGELFF.

The chain has TRBV30 and TRBJ2-7, with TRBD2 identical over 15 bases. With 5 bases clipped from V and 3 bases from J, the junction kept 14 bases outside the gene matches. The length of the CDR3 is 18 residues. CDR1 and CDR2 (germline): GTSNPN, SVGIG (reference sequence). CDR3: CAWAMGLAGGVVRYEQYF. The DNA of the CDR3 is TGTGCCTGGGCCATGGGACTAGCGGGAGGAGTGGTTCGCTACGAGCAGTACTTC.

This chain uses TRBV18 with TRBJ1-1, with D possibly matching TRBD1 (5 bases). CDR1 KGHSH and CDR2 LQKENI come from the germline V gene. CDR3 length: 13 residues. The ends were cut back, 7 bases at V and 0 bases at J, with 9 bases in the middle. CDR3 amino acids: CASLGGLNTEAFF. Here the CDR3 DNA reads TGTGCCAGCTTGGGGGGATTGAACACTGAAGCTTTCTTT.

This chain links TRBV7-9 with TRBJ1-3; 10 nucleotides line up with TRBD1. Germline assignment: CDR1 SEHNR and CDR2 FQNEAQ (reference sequence). With 5 bases clipped from V and 4 bases from J, the junction kept 8 bases outside the gene matches. The CDR3 sequence is 16 residues long. The CDR3 region has the DNA TGTGCCAGCAGCCGGACGGGACAGGGGACGGGAAACACCATATATTTT. Protein: CASSRTGQGTGNTIYF.

This rearrangement joins TRBV19 to TRBJ1-2; TRBD1 is a possible D gene (5 bases). This CDR3 has 13 residues. The germline V gene has CDR1 LNHDA and CDR2 SQIVND (reference sequence). Trimming took 6 bases from V and 4 from J, leaving 12 bases between them. The CDR3 loop is CASRGPDRYGYTF. The DNA of the CDR3 is TGTGCCAGTAGGGGGCCAGACCGCTATGGCTACACCTTC.

The chain carries TRBV3-1 (or the pseudogene TRBV3-2) and TRBJ1-3; D remains ambiguous. Trimming left V 7 bases short and J 2 bases short, with 12 bases between. CDR3 length: 14 residues. The germline CDR1 and CDR2 sequences are LGHDT and YNNKEL (reference sequence). The CDR3 region has the DNA TGTGCCAGCAAGCCCGCGCAGGCTGGAAACACCATATATTTT. Protein: CASKPAQAGNTIYF.

The chain links TRBV30 to TRBJ1-2; D ambiguous. This CDR3 has 13 residues. CDR1 is GTSNPN and CDR2 is SVGIG in the germline V gene (reference sequence). Trimming stripped 1 base from V and 8 bases from J, with 14 bases between. The CDR3 region has the DNA TGTGCCTGGAGTGCAGGAGGCGCGGTCGGCTACACCTTC. Translated, it gives CAWSAGGAVGYTF.

The genes are TRBV19 and TRBJ1-6, with D possibly matching TRBD1 (6 bases). The germline V and J ends were trimmed by 4 bases and 8 bases, with 18 bases remaining between them. Germline V gives CDR1 LNHDA, CDR2 SQIVND (reference sequence). The CDR3 totals 16 residues. The CDR3 loop reads CASSRDTLQGDSPLHF. The DNA of the CDR3 is TGTGCCAGTAGTAGGGACACCCTCCAGGGTGATTCACCCCTCCACTTT.

The chain combines TRBV28 with TRBJ1-1; D not resolved. Germline V gives CDR1 MDHEN, CDR2 SYDVKM. Trimming cost V 5 bases and J 4 bases, with 17 bases left between them. The CDR3 is 15 amino acids. CDR3 in amino acids: CASSPPRGSGTEAFF. Here the CDR3 DNA reads TGTGCCAGCAGTCCCCCCCGTGGGTCGGGCACTGAAGCTTTCTTT.

This clone was observed a single time. V gene TRBV11-2 combines with J gene TRBJ2-5, with 13 bases lining up with TRBD2. After removal of 5 bases from V and 5 bases from J, the junction contained 8 bases not matched to a gene. Germline lookup yields CDR1 SGHAT and CDR2 FQNNGV. The CDR3 totals 16 residues. Here the CDR3 DNA reads TGTGCCAGCAGCCGAACTAGCGGGAGGGCCCGGGAGACCCAGTACTTC. Encoded protein: CASSRTSGRARETQYF.

The V call is TRBV4-2, the J call TRBJ1-4; TRBD1 agrees at 8 bases. V was clipped by 0 bases and J by 7 bases; unmatched bases: 4. The length of the CDR3 is 15 residues. The V gene's germline CDR1 is LGHNA and CDR2 YNFKEQ. The CDR3 is CASSQDGRGREKLFF. The CDR3 nucleotides read TGTGCCAGCAGCCAAGACGGCAGGGGGCGTGAAAAACTGTTTTTT.

This clone was detected only a few times. The chain uses TRBV28 and TRBJ1-2, with D possibly being TRBD1 (6 bases). This CDR3 contains 15 residues. Trimming stripped 6 bases from V and 2 bases from J, with 16 bases between. Germline assignment: CDR1 MDHEN and CDR2 SYDVKM. The CDR3 loop reads CASRPPQGGNYGYTF. CDR3 nucleotides: TGTGCCAGCAGACCCCCGCAAGGGGGAAACTATGGCTACACCTTC.

This sequence joins TRBV29-1 and TRBJ1-3, with 9 bases aligning to TRBD1. The V gene's germline CDR1 is SQVTM and CDR2 ANQGSEA. This CDR3 spans 14 amino acids. The V gene end was trimmed by 7 bases and the J gene end by 1 base; junction bases not matched to a gene: 5. Here the CDR3 reads CSGGGTGSGNTIYF. As DNA, the CDR3 is TGCAGCGGCGGGGGGACAGGGTCTGGAAACACCATATATTTT.

The chain employs TRBV27 and TRBJ2-5; D ambiguous. V dropped 2 bases and J dropped 4 bases, with 14 bases sitting between them. The CDR3 contains 15 residues. Germline CDR1 reads MNHEY; CDR2 reads SMNVEV (reference sequence). Here the CDR3 reads CASSLEGTPGETQYF. For the CDR3, the DNA is TGTGCCAGCAGTTTAGAAGGTACCCCAGGAGAGACCCAGTACTTC.

The rearrangement uses TRBV25-1 and TRBJ2-5, with TRBD1 matching over 9 bases. CDR1 and CDR2 (germline): MGHDK, SYGVNS. CDR3 size: 15 residues. V was pared by 3 bases and J by 5 bases, with 7 bases of the junction left unmatched. The CDR3 loop is CASSEGTGFRETQYF. The CDR3 DNA sequence: TGTGCCAGCAGTGAGGGGACAGGGTTCCGGGAGACCCAGTACTTC.

On this clone: A read error may produce the germline difference seen at one junction end. The chain is built from TRBV11-2 and TRBJ2-1; 7 bases agree with TRBD1. The V gene's germline CDR1 is SGHAT and CDR2 FQNNGV. The CDR3 contains 12 residues. For the CDR3, the DNA is TGTGCCAGCAGCCCGGAATTGACAGGGTTGGTCTTC. Its translation: CASSPELTGLVF. The variable domain in full, completed from reference TRBV11-2 and TRBJ2-1, reads EAGVAQSPRYKIIEKRQSVAFWCNPISGHATLYWYQQILGQGPKLLIQFQNNGVVDDSQLPKDRFSAERLKGVDSTLKIQPAKLEDSAVYLCASSPELTGLVFGPGTRLTVL.

The chain combines TRBV5-4 with TRBJ1-6, with D tentatively TRBD1 (5 bases). The germline gives CDR1 SGHNT, CDR2 YYREEE (reference sequence). This CDR3 spans 13 amino acids. V lost 3 bases and J 5 bases, leaving 6 bases between the germline ends. The CDR3 spells CASSSRDNSPLHF. DNA for the CDR3: TGTGCCAGCAGCTCCAGGGATAATTCACCCCTCCACTTT.

Of note for this clone: The sample contains more than one DNA sequence encoding this CDR3. This sequence joins TRBV5-1 and TRBJ1-1, with D uncertain. Germline loops: CDR1 SGHRS, CDR2 YFSETQ. Deletions cut 0 bases from V and 0 bases from J, with 6 bases between. The CDR3 contains 14 residues. The CDR3 loop reads CASSLDILNTEAFF. For the CDR3, the DNA is TGCGCCAGCAGCTTGGACATTTTGAACACTGAAGCTTTCTTT.